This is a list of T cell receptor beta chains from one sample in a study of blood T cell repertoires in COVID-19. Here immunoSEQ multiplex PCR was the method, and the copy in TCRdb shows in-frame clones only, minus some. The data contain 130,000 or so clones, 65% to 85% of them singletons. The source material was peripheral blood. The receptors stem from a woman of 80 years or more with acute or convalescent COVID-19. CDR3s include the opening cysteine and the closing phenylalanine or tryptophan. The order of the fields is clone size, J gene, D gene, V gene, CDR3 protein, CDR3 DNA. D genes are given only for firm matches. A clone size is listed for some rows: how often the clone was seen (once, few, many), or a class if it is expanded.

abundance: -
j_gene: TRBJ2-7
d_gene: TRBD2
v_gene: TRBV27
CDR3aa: CASSLAGGYYEQYF
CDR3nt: TGTGCCAGCAGCCTAGCGGGGGGTTACTACGAGCAGTACTTC

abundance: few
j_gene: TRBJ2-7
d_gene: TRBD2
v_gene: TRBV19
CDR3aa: CASKASGSTYEQYF
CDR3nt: TGTGCCAGTAAGGCTAGCGGGTCGACCTACGAGCAGTACTTC

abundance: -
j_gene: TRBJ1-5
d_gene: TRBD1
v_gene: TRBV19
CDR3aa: CASSILGRGTGAVQPQHF
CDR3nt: TGTGCCAGTAGTATCTTAGGTAGAGGGACAGGGGCGGTTCAGCCCCAGCATTTT

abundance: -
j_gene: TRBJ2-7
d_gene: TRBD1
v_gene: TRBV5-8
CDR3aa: CASSFSGGSRREYF
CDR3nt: TGTGCCAGCAGCTTCTCAGGGGGCAGTAGGAGGGAGTACTTC

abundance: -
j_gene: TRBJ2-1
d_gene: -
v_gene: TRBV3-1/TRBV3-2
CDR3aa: CASPQGPSSYNEQFF
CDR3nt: TGTGCCAGTCCACAGGGTCCCAGCTCCTACAATGAGCAGTTCTTC

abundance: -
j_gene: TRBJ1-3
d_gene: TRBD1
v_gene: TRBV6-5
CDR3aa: CASTRDSGNTIYF
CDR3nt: TGTGCCAGCACCAGGGACAGCGGAAACACCATATATTTT

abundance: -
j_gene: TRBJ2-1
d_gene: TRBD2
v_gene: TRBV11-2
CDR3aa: CASQLAGGPGYEQFF
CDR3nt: TGTGCCAGCCAACTAGCGGGAGGGCCGGGGTATGAGCAGTTCTTC

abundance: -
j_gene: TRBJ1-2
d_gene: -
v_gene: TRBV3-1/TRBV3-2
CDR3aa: CASSQGAGDYGYTF
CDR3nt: TGTGCCAGCAGCCAGGGGGCTGGGGACTATGGCTACACCTTC

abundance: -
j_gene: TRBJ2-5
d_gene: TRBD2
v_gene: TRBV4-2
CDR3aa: CASSQGLGLETQYF
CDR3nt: TGTGCCAGCAGCCAGGGACTAGGTTTAGAGACCCAGTACTTC

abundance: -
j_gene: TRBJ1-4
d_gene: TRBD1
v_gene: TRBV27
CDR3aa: CASGLDRGEKLFF
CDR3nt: TGTGCCAGCGGATTAGACAGGGGTGAAAAACTGTTTTTT

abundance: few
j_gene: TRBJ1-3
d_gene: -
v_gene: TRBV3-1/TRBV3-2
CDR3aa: CASSQGTGNLGNTIYF
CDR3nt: TGTGCCAGCAGCCAAGGAACAGGGAATCTCGGAAACACCATATATTTT

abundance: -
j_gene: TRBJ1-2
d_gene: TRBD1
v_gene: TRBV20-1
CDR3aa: CSAQTGYGYTF
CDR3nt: TGCAGTGCCCAGACAGGGTATGGCTACACCTTC

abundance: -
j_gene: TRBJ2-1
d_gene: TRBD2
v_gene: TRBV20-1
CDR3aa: CSASPGGGNEQFF
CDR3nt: TGCAGTGCTAGTCCGGGAGGGGGAAATGAGCAGTTCTTC

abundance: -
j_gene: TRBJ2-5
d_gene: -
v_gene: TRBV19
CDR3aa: CASRDYQETQYF
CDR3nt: TGTGCCAGTAGGGACTACCAAGAGACCCAGTACTTC

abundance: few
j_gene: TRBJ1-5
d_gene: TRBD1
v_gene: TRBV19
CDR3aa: CASSISRTGVAVSNQPQHF
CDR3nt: TGTGCCAGTAGTATCTCGAGGACAGGGGTGGCAGTAAGCAATCAGCCCCAGCATTTT

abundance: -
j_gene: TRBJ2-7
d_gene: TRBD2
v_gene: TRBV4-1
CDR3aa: CASSQTSGGDYEQYF
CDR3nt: TGCGCCAGCAGCCAGACTAGCGGGGGGGACTACGAGCAGTACTTC

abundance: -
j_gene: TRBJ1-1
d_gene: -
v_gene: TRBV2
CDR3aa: CASRANTEAFF
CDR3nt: TGTGCCAGCAGGGCGAACACTGAAGCTTTCTTT

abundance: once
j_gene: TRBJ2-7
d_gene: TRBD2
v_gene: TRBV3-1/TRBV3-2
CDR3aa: CASSQGVTSGGYEQYF
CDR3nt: TGTGCCAGCAGCCAAGGGGTGACTAGCGGAGGGTACGAGCAGTACTTC

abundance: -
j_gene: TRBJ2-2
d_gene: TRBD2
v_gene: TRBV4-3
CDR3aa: CASSQDWASGSNTGELFF
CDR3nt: TGCGCCAGCAGCCAAGATTGGGCTAGCGGGAGTAACACCGGGGAGCTGTTTTTT

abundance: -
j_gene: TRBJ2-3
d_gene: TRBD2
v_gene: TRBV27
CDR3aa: CASSMSLLAGGDTQYF
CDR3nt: TGTGCCAGCAGTATGTCATTACTAGCGGGGGGAGATACGCAGTATTTT

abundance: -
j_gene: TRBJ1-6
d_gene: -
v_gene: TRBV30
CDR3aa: CAWDKGIESSPLHF
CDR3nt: TGTGCCTGGGACAAGGGGATAGAGTCTTCACCCCTCCACTTT

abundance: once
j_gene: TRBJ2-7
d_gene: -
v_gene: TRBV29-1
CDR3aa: CSTTGQFSYEQYF
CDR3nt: TGCAGCACCACCGGACAGTTCTCCTACGAGCAGTACTTC

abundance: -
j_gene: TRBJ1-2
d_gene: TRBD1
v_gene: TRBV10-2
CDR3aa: CASSGTGGVYGYTF
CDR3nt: TGCGCCAGCAGTGGGACAGGGGGCGTCTATGGCTACACCTTC

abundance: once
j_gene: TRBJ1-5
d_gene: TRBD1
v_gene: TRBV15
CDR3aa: CATSIKRDSLGPQHF
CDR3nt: TGTGCCACCAGCATTAAACGGGACAGCCTAGGACCCCAGCATTTT

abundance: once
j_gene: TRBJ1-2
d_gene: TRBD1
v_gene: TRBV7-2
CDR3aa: CASSQGGTGASYGYTF
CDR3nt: TGTGCCAGCAGCCAGGGGGGGACAGGGGCTTCCTATGGCTACACCTTC

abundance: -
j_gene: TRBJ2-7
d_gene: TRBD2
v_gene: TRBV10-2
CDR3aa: CASSEGTSYLYEQYF
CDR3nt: TGCGCCAGCAGTGAAGGGACTAGCTACCTCTACGAGCAGTACTTC

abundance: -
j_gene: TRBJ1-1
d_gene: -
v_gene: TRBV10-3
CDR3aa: CAISDVGRLNTEAFF
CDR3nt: TGTGCCATCAGTGATGTGGGGCGGTTGAACACTGAAGCTTTCTTT

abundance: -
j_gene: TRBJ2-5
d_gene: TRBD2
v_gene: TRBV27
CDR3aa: CASSFGGSGETQYF
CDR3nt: TGTGCCAGCAGTTTTGGCGGGAGTGGGGAGACCCAGTACTTC

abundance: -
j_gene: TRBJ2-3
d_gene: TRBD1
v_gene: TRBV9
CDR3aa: CASRLRGLWGTDTQYF
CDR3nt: TGTGCCAGCAGACTAAGGGGGCTCTGGGGCACAGATACGCAGTATTTT

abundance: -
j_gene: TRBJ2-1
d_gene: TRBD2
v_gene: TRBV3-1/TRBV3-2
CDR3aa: CASSLPGGSYNEQFF
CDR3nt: TGTGCCAGCAGCCTGCCCGGCGGGAGTTACAATGAGCAGTTCTTC

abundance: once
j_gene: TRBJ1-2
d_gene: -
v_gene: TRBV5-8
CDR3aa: CASSLDGAEGYTF
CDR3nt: TGTGCCAGCAGCTTGGATGGGGCGGAGGGCTACACCTTC

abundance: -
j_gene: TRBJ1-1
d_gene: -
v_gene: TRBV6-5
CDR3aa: CASSRGQRNTEAFF
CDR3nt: TGTGCCAGCAGTCGTGGACAGAGGAACACTGAAGCTTTCTTT

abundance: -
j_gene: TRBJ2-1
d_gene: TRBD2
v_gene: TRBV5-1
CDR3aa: CASSRDSGRNFDEQFF
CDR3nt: TGCGCCAGCAGCCGCGATAGCGGGAGAAATTTCGATGAGCAGTTCTTC

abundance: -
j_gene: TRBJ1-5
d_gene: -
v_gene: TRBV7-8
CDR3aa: CASSQTQGYNQPQHF
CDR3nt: TGTGCCAGCAGCCAAACACAGGGTTACAATCAGCCCCAGCATTTT

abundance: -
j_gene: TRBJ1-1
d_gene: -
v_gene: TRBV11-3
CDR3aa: CASSPPPRQEKNTEAFF
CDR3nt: TGTGCCAGCAGCCCCCCCCCGAGACAGGAAAAGAACACTGAAGCTTTCTTT

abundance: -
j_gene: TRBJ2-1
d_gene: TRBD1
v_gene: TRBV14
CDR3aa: CASSQTGTGVIDEQFF
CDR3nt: TGTGCCAGCAGCCAAACCGGGACAGGGGTGATAGATGAGCAGTTCTTC

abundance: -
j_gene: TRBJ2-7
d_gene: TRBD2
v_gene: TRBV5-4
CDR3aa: CASSPGLREASYEQYF
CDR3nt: TGTGCCAGCAGCCCCGGATTGCGGGAGGCCTCCTACGAGCAGTACTTC

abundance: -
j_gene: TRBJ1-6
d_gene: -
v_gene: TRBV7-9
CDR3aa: CASSRFRGGNSPLHF
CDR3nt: TGTGCCAGCAGCCGATTTAGGGGGGGCAATTCACCCCTCCACTTT

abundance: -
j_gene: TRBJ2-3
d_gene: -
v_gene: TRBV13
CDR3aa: CASSPRGADTQYF
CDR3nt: TGTGCCAGCAGCCCCCGCGGTGCAGATACGCAGTATTTT

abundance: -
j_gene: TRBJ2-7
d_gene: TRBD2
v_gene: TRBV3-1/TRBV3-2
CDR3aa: CASSPSGASYEQYF
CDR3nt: TGTGCCAGCAGTCCTAGCGGGGCTTCCTACGAGCAGTACTTC

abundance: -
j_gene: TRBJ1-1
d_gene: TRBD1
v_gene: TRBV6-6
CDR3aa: CASSTGQPNTEAFF
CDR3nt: TGTGCCAGCAGTACGGGACAGCCCAACACTGAAGCTTTCTTT

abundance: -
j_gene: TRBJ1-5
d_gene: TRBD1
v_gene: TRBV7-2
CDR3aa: CASSQDRVGDQPQHF
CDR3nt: TGTGCCAGCAGCCAAGACAGGGTCGGAGATCAGCCCCAGCATTTT

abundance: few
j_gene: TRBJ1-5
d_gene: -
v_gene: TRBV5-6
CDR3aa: CASSFQGYQPQHF
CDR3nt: TGTGCCAGCAGCTTCCAGGGATATCAGCCCCAGCATTTT

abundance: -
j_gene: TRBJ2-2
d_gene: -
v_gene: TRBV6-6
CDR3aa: CASGSGFSTGELFF
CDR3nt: TGTGCCAGCGGTTCGGGGTTTAGCACCGGGGAGCTGTTTTTT

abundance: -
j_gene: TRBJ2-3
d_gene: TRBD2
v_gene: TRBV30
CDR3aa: CAWSLGRGTDTQYF
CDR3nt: TGTGCCTGGAGCCTCGGGAGGGGGACCGATACGCAGTATTTT

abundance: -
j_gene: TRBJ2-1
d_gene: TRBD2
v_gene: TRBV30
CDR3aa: CAWSGGLAGVYEQFF
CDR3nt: TGTGCCTGGAGTGGGGGACTAGCGGGGGTATATGAGCAGTTCTTC

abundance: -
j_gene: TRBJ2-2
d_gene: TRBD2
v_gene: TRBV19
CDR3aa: CASSGSRTGELFF
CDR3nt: TGTGCCAGCAGCGGGAGTCGGACCGGGGAGCTGTTTTTT

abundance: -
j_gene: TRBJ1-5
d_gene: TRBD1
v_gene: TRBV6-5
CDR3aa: CASSRDRAQPQHF
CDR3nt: TGTGCCAGCAGTCGAGACAGGGCCCAGCCCCAGCATTTT

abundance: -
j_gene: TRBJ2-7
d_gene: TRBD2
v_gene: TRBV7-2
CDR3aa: CASKLGGLAGLRGEQYF
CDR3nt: TGTGCCAGCAAGCTCGGGGGACTAGCGGGTTTGAGAGGCGAGCAGTACTTC

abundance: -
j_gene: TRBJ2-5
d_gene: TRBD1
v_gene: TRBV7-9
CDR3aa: CASSPGTGEYF
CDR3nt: TGTGCCAGCAGCCCCGGGACAGGGGAGTACTTC